What follows describes a single T cell receptor beta chain. This CDR3 is built from 22 residues. Germline V lookup: CDR1 SQVTM, CDR2 ANQGSEA. Germline trimming cut 0 bases from V and 0 bases from J; bases unmatched to any gene: 17. This entry belongs to a study of Graves' ophthalmopathy and Graves' hyperthyroidism. As the template, RNA transcripts were used to amplify TCR beta CDR3 regions. After a first-round RT-PCR with HTBI primers, a second-round multiplex PCR was run. TCRdb fed the multiplex PCR reads into MiXCR, producing one record per CDR3 protein. In the table there are 580,000 or so distinct CDR3 sequences, roughly 39% of which are singletons.

V usage is TRBV29-1 and J usage is TRBJ1-4, with 12 bases fitting TRBD1. The sample was peripheral blood or thyroid tissue (not recorded which). The sequence was collected from an adult man with Graves' hyperthyroidism. CDR3 residues: CSVEEQGHFGTGGVATNEKLFF. CDR3 nucleotides: TGCAGCGTTGAAGAGCAAGGGCACTTCGGGACAGGGGGCGTTGCAACTAATGAAAAACTGTTTTTT.